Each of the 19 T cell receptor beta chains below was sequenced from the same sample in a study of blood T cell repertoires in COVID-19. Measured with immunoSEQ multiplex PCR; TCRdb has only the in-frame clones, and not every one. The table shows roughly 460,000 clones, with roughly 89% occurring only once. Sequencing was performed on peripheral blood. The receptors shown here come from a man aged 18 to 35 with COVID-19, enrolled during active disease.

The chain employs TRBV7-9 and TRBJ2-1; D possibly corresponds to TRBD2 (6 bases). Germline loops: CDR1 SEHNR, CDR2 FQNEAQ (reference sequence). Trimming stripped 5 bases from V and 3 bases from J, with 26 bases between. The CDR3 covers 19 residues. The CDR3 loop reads CASSPASRQSPRGYNEQFF. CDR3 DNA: TGTGCCAGCAGCCCCGCCTCCCGACAGAGCCCGCGGGGCTACAATGAGCAGTTCTTC.

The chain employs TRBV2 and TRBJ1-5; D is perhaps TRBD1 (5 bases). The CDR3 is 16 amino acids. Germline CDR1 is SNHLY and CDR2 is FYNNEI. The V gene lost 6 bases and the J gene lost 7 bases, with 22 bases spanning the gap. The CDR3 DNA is TGTGCCAGCAGCCCTATCACCCCAGGGTTAGGACAGCCCCAGCATTTT. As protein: CASSPITPGLGQPQHF. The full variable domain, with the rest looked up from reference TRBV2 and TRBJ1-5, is EPEVTQTPSHQVTQMGQEVILRCVPISNHLYFYWYRQILGQKVEFLVSFYNNEISEKSEIFDDQFSVERPDGSNFTLKIRSTKLEDSAMYFCASSPITPGLGQPQHFGDGTRLSIL.

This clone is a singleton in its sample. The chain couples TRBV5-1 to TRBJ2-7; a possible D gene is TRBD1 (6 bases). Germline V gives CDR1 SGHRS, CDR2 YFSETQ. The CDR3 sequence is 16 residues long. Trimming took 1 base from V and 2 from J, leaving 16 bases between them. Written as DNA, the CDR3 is TGCGCCAGCAGCTTGTATGGTCTGGGACAACCCTACGAGCAGTACTTC. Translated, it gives CASSLYGLGQPYEQYF.

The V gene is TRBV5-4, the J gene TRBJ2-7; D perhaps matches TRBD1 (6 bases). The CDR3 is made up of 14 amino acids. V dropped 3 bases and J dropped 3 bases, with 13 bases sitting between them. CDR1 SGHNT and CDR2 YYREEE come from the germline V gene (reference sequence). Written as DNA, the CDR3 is TGTGCCAGCAGCTCGGGTGGGGGCGGCTACGAGCAGTACTTC. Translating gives CASSSGGGGYEQYF.

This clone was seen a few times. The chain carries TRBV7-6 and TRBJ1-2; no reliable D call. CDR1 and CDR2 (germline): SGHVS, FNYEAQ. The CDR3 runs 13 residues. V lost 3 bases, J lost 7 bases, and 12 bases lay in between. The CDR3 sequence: CASSFEEGAGYTF. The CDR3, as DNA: TGTGCCAGCAGCTTTGAGGAAGGCGCTGGCTACACCTTC.

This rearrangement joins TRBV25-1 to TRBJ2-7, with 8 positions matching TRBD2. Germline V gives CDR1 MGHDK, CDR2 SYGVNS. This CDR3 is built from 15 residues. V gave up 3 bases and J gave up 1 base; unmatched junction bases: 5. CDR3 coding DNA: TGTGCCAGCAGTGATCCAGCGGGGGTTTCCTACGAGCAGTACTTC. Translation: CASSDPAGVSYEQYF.

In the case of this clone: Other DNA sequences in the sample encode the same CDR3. The CDR3 is CASSLASGGNEQFF. The CDR3 bases are TGCGCCAGCAGCTTGGCTAGCGGGGGGAATGAGCAGTTCTTC. The V gene is TRBV5-1, the J gene TRBJ2-1; TRBD2 matches at 11 bases. The ends lost 0 bases at V and 7 bases at J; junction bases unmatched: 0. The CDR3 length is 14 residues. Per the germline V gene, CDR1 is SGHRS and CDR2 is YFSETQ.

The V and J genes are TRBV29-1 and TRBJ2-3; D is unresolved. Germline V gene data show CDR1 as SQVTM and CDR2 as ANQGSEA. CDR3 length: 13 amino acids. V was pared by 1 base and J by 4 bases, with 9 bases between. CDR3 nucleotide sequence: TGCAGCGTTGAAGGAGTGTTGGCAGATACGCAGTATTTT. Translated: CSVEGVLADTQYF.

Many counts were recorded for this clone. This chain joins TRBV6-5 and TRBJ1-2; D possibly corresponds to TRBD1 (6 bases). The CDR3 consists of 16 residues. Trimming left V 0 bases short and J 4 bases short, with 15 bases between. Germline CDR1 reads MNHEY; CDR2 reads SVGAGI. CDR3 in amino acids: CASSYSVSQGSYGYTF. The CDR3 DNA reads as TGTGCCAGCAGTTACTCGGTGTCACAGGGTAGCTATGGCTACACCTTC.

Here the CDR3 reads CASSLEGLNTEAFF. CDR3 DNA: TGCGCCAGCAGCTTGGAGGGGCTGAACACTGAAGCTTTCTTT. This chain joins TRBV5-1 and TRBJ1-1; maybe TRBD1 (5 bases). The CDR3 has 14 amino acids. Trimming took 0 bases from V and 0 from J, leaving 6 bases between them. The germline V gene encodes CDR1 SGHRS and CDR2 YFSETQ. The full variable domain, in which reference TRBV5-1 and TRBJ1-1 provide the parts outside the CDR3, is KAGVTQTPRYLIKTRGQQVTLSCSPISGHRSVSWYQQTPGQGLQFLFEYFSETQRNKGNFPGRFSGRQFSNSRSEMNVSTLELGDSALYLCASSLEGLNTEAFFGQGTRLTVV.

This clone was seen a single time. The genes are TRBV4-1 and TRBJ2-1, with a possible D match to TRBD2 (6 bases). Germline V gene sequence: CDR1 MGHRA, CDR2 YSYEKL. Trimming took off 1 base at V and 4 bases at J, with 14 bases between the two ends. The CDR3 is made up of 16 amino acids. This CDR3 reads CASSQAAGTLYNEQFF. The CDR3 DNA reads TGCGCCAGCAGCCAAGCCGCCGGGACTCTTTACAATGAGCAGTTCTTC.

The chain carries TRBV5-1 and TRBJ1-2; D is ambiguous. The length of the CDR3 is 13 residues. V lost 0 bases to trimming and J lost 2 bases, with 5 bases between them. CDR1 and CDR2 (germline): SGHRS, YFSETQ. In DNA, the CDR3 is TGCGCCAGCAGCTTGGGGCGGAACTATGGCTACACCTTC. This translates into CASSLGRNYGYTF.

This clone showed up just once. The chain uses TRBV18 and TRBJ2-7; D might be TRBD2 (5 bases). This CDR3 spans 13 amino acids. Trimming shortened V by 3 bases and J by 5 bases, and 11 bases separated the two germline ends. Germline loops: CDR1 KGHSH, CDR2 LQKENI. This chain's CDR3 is CASSPQTINEQYF. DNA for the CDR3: TGTGCCAGCTCACCCCAGACTATTAACGAGCAGTACTTC.

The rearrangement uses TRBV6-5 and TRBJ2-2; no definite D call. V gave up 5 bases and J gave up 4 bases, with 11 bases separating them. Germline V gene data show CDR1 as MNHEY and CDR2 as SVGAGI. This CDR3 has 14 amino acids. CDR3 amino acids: CASSQTAATGELFF. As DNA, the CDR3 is TGTGCCAGCAGTCAGACTGCGGCCACCGGGGAGCTGTTTTTT.

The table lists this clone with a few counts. The CDR3 nucleotides read TGTGCCAGCAGCCAATGGTTAGAGAGGAGCGACGAGCAGTACTTC. Its translation is CASSQWLERSDEQYF. The V call is TRBV3-1 (or the pseudogene TRBV3-2), the J call TRBJ2-7; unclear D gene. The V end was cut by 2 bases, the J end by 5 bases, with 16 bases between. In germline, CDR1 is LGHDT, CDR2 YNNKEL (reference sequence). The CDR3 sequence is 15 residues long.

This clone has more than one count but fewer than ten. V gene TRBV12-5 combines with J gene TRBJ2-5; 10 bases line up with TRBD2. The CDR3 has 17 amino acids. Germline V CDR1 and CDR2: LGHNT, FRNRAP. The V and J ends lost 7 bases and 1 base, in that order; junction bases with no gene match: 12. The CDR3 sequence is CASAPIGGTSAQETQYF. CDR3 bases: TGTGCTAGTGCCCCAATCGGGGGGACTAGCGCCCAAGAGACCCAGTACTTC. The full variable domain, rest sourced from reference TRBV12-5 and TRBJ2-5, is DARVTQTPRHKVTEMGQEVTMRCQPILGHNTVFWYRQTMMQGLELLAYFRNRAPLDDSGMPKDRFSAEMPDATLATLKIQPSEPRDSAVYFCASAPIGGTSAQETQYFGPGTRLLVL.

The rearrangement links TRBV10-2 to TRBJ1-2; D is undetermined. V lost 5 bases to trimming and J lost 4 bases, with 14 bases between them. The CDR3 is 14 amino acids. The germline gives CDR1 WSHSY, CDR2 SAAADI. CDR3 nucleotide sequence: TGCGCCAGCAGTAACCTGCCAGAGGCCTATGGCTACACCTTC. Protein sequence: CASSNLPEAYGYTF.

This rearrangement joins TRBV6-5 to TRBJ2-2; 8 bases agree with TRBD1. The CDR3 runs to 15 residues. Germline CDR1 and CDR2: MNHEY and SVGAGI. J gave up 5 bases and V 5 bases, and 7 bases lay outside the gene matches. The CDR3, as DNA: TGTGCCAGCAGTAACCACCGACAGGGGACCGGGGAGCTGTTTTTT. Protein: CASSNHRQGTGELFF.

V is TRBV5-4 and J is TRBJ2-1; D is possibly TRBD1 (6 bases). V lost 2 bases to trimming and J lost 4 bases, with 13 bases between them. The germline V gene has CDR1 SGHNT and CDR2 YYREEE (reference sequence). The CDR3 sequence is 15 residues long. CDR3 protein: CASSFPRGGYNEQFF. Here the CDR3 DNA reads TGTGCCAGCAGCTTCCCCAGGGGTGGGTACAATGAGCAGTTCTTC.